The subject of this entry is one T cell receptor beta chain. Its antigen is not identified. The data were obtained in a study of OX40 agonist ivuxolimab in advanced cancers. Study-level background: Every 2 weeks, patients got intravenous ivuxolimab at one of six dose levels (0.01-10 mg/kg). Checkpoint inhibitors had been given previously to around 38% of patients. Study-level findings and limits: Antigen specificity remained undetermined for the expanded peripheral T cells. Expanded clones were, on average, more numerous in CD8+ T cells than in CD4+.

The V gene end was trimmed by 2 bases and the J gene end by 4 bases; junction bases not matched to a gene: 6. The CDR3 consists of 16 residues. Germline CDR1 MGHDK, CDR2 SYGVNS. Only in-frame clones appear in the TCRdb table, and some are missing; sequencing was by immunoSEQ multiplex PCR. The sample holds around 95,000 clones, 85% to 95% seen once. Sequencing was performed on CD4+ or CD8+ T cells sorted from blood, taken in a trial of the OX40 agonist ivuxolimab. The gene calls are TRBV25-1 and TRBJ2-2, with 8 nucleotides matching TRBD1. The clonotype was recovered from an adult with an advanced solid tumor such as melanoma, head and neck, liver or kidney cancer. This CDR3 reads CASSELGQGPTGELFF. The CDR3, as DNA: TGTGCCAGCAGTGAACTCGGACAGGGACCCACCGGGGAGCTGTTTTTT. The variable domain in full, completed from reference TRBV25-1 and TRBJ2-2, reads EADIYQTPRYLVIGTGKKITLECSQTMGHDKMYWYQQDPGMELHLIHYSYGVNSTEKGDLSSESTVSRIRTEHFPLTLESARPSHTSQYLCASSELGQGPTGELFFGEGSRLTVL.